This T cell receptor beta chain was sequenced during a study of EBV T-cell therapy then PD-1 blockade in nasopharyngeal carcinoma. This table comes from immunoSEQ multiplex PCR, and its TCRdb copy is limited to in-frame clones, with some not included. Among roughly 21,000 clones listed, around 82% were seen once. Sample treatment: AdE1-LMPpoly-expanded autologous EBV-specific T-cell therapy followed by anti-PD-1 nivolumab. A remark on this clone: The antigen is unknown.

CDR3 length equals 18 residues. The rearrangement uses TRBV21-1 and TRBJ2-7; the listed D gene, TRBD1, was not tested against the DNA. TRBV21-1 is marked as a pseudogene. Sequences were derived from CD8+ T cells from blood, sampled at approximately day 60 from a patient whose treatment included autologous EBV-specific T cells and nivolumab. This TCR was sampled from a man aged 40-50 years with nasopharyngeal carcinoma. The CDR3 coding sequence is TGTGCCAGCACCCTCCTAAAATACCGGGACAGGTCCTTAGGGGAGCAGTACTTC. Protein: CASTLLKYRDRSLGEQYF.